The sequence of this TCR beta chain was determined in a study of spatial heterogeneity in lung cancer. Across the whole study: Mean representation of each unique TCR and UMI combination in the raw reads exceeded 9.5 occurrences.

Each TCR cDNA molecule carried a unique molecular identifier. In TCRdb, the 5' RACE reads were re-called with MiXCR into one record per CDR3 protein. Of 20,000 to 25,000 distinct CDR3 sequences listed, around 4.3% are singletons. This clonotype has ten or more counts. The CDR3 extends over 15 amino acids. Trimming removed 4 bases from V and 2 bases from J, with 13 bases in between. Germline V gene lookup returns CDR1 LGHNA and CDR2 YSLEER. The time point was: sample taken at primary tumor resection. Whole RNA was taken from tumor, nontumor lung or frozen PBMC; it was then sequenced unsorted. The chain uses TRBV4-3 and TRBJ2-3, with D possibly being TRBD1 or TRBD2 (5 bases each). This TCR came from a male donor with early-stage non-small cell lung cancer. The input for sequencing was PBMCs, taken at surgery. DNA for the CDR3: TGCGCCAGCAGCCGGGACCGTGGGGACACAGATACGCAGTATTTT. Translated: CASSRDRGDTDTQYF.